The 22 T cell receptor beta chains below were found in one sample sequenced in a study of blood T cell repertoires in COVID-19. Clones were read by immunoSEQ multiplex PCR, and TCRdb kept only the in-frame ones, dropping some. The repertoire holds fewer than 350,000 clones, 75% to 85% seen once, with around 6.9% in the top ten. Material: peripheral blood. All receptors come from a human donor in a cohort sampled during active COVID-19.

The V and J genes are TRBV28 and TRBJ1-3; no clear D. With 3 bases removed from V and 0 bases from J, the gap between germline ends came to 15 bases. This CDR3 has 17 amino acids. CDR1 MDHEN and CDR2 SYDVKM come from the germline V gene. The CDR3 DNA reads TGTGCCAGCAGTTTCCCTAGGGAGCGGTTCTCTGGAAACACCATATATTTT. Its translation is CASSFPRERFSGNTIYF.

This clone was detected once. The V and J genes are TRBV27 and TRBJ1-2; 10 bases align to TRBD1. Per the germline V gene, CDR1 is MNHEY and CDR2 is SMNVEV (reference sequence). The junction had 8 bases not matched to a gene; V was cut back by 8 bases and J by 2 bases. The CDR3 totals 15 residues. The DNA of the CDR3 is TGTGCCAGCCACCCCTTGGGACAGGGGAACTATGGCTACACCTTC. Translation: CASHPLGQGNYGYTF.

This clone has only one observation. The J gene is TRBJ2-3, the V gene TRBV3-1 (or the pseudogene TRBV3-2); 12 bases match TRBD2. The CDR3 contains 15 residues. Germline CDR1 reads LGHDT; CDR2 reads YNNKEL (reference sequence). The V gene end was trimmed by 2 bases and the J gene end by 5 bases; junction bases not matched to a gene: 2. CDR3 coding DNA: TGTGCCAGCAGCCAACTAGCGGGGGGGCAAGATACGCAGTATTTT. Its translation is CASSQLAGGQDTQYF.

The CDR3, as DNA: TGTGCCAGCAGCGACAGGGATTTAGAGGGCTACACCTTC. Translating gives CASSDRDLEGYTF. This rearrangement joins TRBV9 to TRBJ1-2; TRBD1 might be the D (6 bases). V lost 3 bases, J lost 8 bases, and 14 bases lay in between. Germline assignment: CDR1 SGDLS and CDR2 YYNGEE. This CDR3 spans 13 amino acids. The full variable domain, completed using reference TRBV9 and TRBJ1-2, is DSGVTQTPKHLITATGQRVTLRCSPRSGDLSVYWYQQSLDQGLQFLIQYYNGEERAKGNILERFSAQQFPDLHSELNLSSLELGDSALYFCASSDRDLEGYTFGSGTRLTVV.

The chain carries TRBV7-3 and TRBJ2-3, with D unresolved. CDR1 and CDR2 (germline): SGHTA, FQGTGA. The CDR3 loop spans 16 amino acids. The ends were cut back, 0 bases at V and 2 bases at J, with 12 bases in the middle. The CDR3 nucleotides read TGTGCCAGCAGCTTAACTTTTCCAGGATACACAGATACGCAGTATTTT. This sequence encodes CASSLTFPGYTDTQYF.

The genes are TRBV2 and TRBJ2-4, with 9 bases lining up with TRBD1. Per germline, CDR1 SNHLY and CDR2 FYNNEI. V trimming: 5 bases; J trimming: 4 bases; junction bases outside the gene matches: 3. This CDR3 has 14 amino acids. CDR3 protein: CASSPGTGKNIQYF. CDR3 sequence (DNA): TGTGCCAGCAGTCCCGGGACAGGGAAAAACATTCAGTACTTC. Complete variable domain (other parts from reference TRBV2 and TRBJ2-4): EPEVTQTPSHQVTQMGQEVILRCVPISNHLYFYWYRQILGQKVEFLVSFYNNEISEKSEIFDDQFSVERPDGSNFTLKIRSTKLEDSAMYFCASSPGTGKNIQYFGAGTRLSVL.

This chain connects TRBV6-5 to TRBJ1-1; D gene uncertain. The CDR3 runs to 13 residues. Trimming stripped 7 bases from V and 4 bases from J, with 13 bases between. Germline-derived CDR1 and CDR2 are MNHEY and SVGAGI. CDR3 protein: CASTLGMATEAFF. DNA of the CDR3: TGTGCCAGCACCCTAGGAATGGCCACTGAAGCTTTCTTT.

The V and J genes are TRBV13 and TRBJ1-5, with TRBD1 identical over 7 bases. The V segment lost 3 bases and the J segment 4 bases; nucleotides outside the gene matches: 3. From germline, CDR1 is PRHDT and CDR2 FYEKMQ (reference sequence). The CDR3 is 14 amino acids. The CDR3 here is CASSLGQLNQPQHF. CDR3 sequence (DNA): TGTGCCAGCAGCTTGGGACAGCTAAATCAGCCCCAGCATTTT.

This chain links TRBV3-1 (or the pseudogene TRBV3-2) with TRBJ2-2; maybe TRBD2 (7 bases). The germline gives CDR1 LGHDT, CDR2 YNNKEL (reference sequence). The CDR3 is 15 residues long. Trimming pared 5 bases from V and 6 bases from J, leaving 16 bases between. CDR3 loop: CASSGGAGIAGELFF. CDR3 bases: TGTGCCAGCAGCGGGGGGGCCGGTATTGCCGGGGAGCTGTTTTTT.

Turning to this clone: The same CDR3 arises from other DNA sequences in this sample as well. The chain links TRBV6-5 to TRBJ1-5; perhaps TRBD1 as D (6 bases). Germline CDR1 MNHEY, CDR2 SVGAGI. The CDR3 spans 14 residues. Trimming took 2 bases from V and 4 from J, leaving 9 bases between them. The DNA of the CDR3 is TGTGCCAGCAGTTACCGGCAGGGGAATCAGCCCCAGCATTTT. Its protein product is CASSYRQGNQPQHF.

The rearrangement uses TRBV4-2 and TRBJ2-4, with TRBD2 as a possible D gene (6 bases). V lost 3 bases and J lost 0, with 24 bases in between. In germline, CDR1 is LGHNA, CDR2 YNFKEQ. The CDR3 is 20 residues long. The CDR3 region has the DNA TGTGCCAGCAGCCAGGGGAATCCGGGACGCGTGGGGGGAGCCAAAAACATTCAGTACTTC. Its translation is CASSQGNPGRVGGAKNIQYF.

The rearrangement links TRBV5-1 to TRBJ2-7; 13 bases agree with TRBD2. CDR1 SGHRS and CDR2 YFSETQ come from the germline V gene. The junction had 10 bases not matched to a gene; V was cut back by 0 bases and J by 4 bases. The CDR3 consists of 18 residues. The CDR3 is CASSLGRGLAGKGYEQYF. CDR3 sequence (DNA): TGCGCCAGCAGCTTGGGGAGGGGACTAGCGGGGAAAGGTTACGAGCAGTACTTC.

The rearrangement uses TRBV13 and TRBJ1-4; 7 positions match TRBD1. CDR3 length equals 17 residues. CDR1 is PRHDT, CDR2 FYEKMQ, per germline (reference sequence). With V trimmed by 5 bases and J by 4 bases, 13 bases remained unmatched. CDR3 residues: CASSPPLTTGNNEKLFF. The CDR3 nucleotides are TGTGCCAGCAGCCCACCCCTTACGACAGGGAATAATGAAAAACTGTTTTTT.

The chain recombines TRBV5-1 with TRBJ2-3; D gene uncertain. Deletions cut 2 bases from V and 1 base from J, with 17 bases between. Germline CDR1 is SGHRS and CDR2 is YFSETQ. The CDR3 runs 17 residues. In DNA form, the CDR3 reads TGCGCCAGCAGCTTTTTCCTCGACTCTCGTGGCACAGATACGCAGTATTTT. Translation gives CASSFFLDSRGTDTQYF.

The chain combines TRBV12-5 with TRBJ1-6; the match to TRBD1 covers 8 bases. Germline values: CDR1 LGHNT, CDR2 FRNRAP. With 7 bases clipped from V and 9 bases from J, the junction kept 11 bases outside the gene matches. The CDR3 extends over 15 amino acids. Here the CDR3 DNA reads TGTGCTAGTGCCTTGCCCCCAGGGGGCTCTTCACCCCTCCACTTT. Its protein is CASALPPGGSSPLHF.

The chain uses TRBV5-1 and TRBJ1-3; 9 nucleotides line up with TRBD1. V lost 4 bases and J lost 0; bases outside the gene matches: 5. The V gene's germline CDR1 is SGHRS and CDR2 YFSETQ. This CDR3 region has 16 residues. This chain's CDR3 is CASSIQGASSGNTIYF. CDR3 nucleotides: TGCGCCAGCAGCATACAGGGGGCGAGCTCTGGAAACACCATATATTTT.

The chain joins TRBV7-3 to TRBJ2-2, with 10 positions matching TRBD1. Per the germline V gene, CDR1 is SGHTA and CDR2 is FQGTGA. V dropped 0 bases and J dropped 7; count of bases not matched to a gene: 5. The CDR3 contains 16 residues. The CDR3 DNA reads TGTGCCAGCAGCTTAACGCTGACAGGGGGCCACGGGGAGCTGTTTTTT. It translates to CASSLTLTGGHGELFF.

This chain links TRBV5-8 with TRBJ1-4; the D gene is possibly TRBD1 (6 bases). Looked up from germline, CDR1 is SGHTS and CDR2 is YDEGEE. Trimming took off 0 bases at V and 8 bases at J, with 14 bases between the two ends. This CDR3 spans 15 amino acids. The CDR3 nucleotides are TGTGCCAGCAGCTTGGGACAGGCGGTGGGAGAAAAACTGTTTTTT. This encodes CASSLGQAVGEKLFF.

The gene calls are TRBV9 and TRBJ1-3; possible D gene TRBD1, 5 bases. CDR1 is SGDLS and CDR2 is YYNGEE in the germline V gene. V lost 4 bases, J lost 0 bases, and 11 bases lay in between. This CDR3 is built from 15 residues. CDR3 sequence reads: CASSTPGNSGNTIYF. The CDR3 DNA is TGTGCCAGCAGCACACCAGGGAACTCTGGAAACACCATATATTTT.

The chain recombines TRBV19 with TRBJ2-3; the D is unclear. The CDR3 is 17 amino acids. The V and J ends lost 0 bases and 0 bases respectively, with 13 bases between them. Germline V gene lookup returns CDR1 LNHDA and CDR2 SQIVND (reference sequence). CDR3 nucleotide sequence: TGTGCCAGTAGTATAGATGCGGTCCTCCCTAGCACAGATACGCAGTATTTT. Translated, it gives CASSIDAVLPSTDTQYF.

This clone showed up many times. V usage is TRBV7-9 and J usage is TRBJ1-6; D is ambiguous. The V end was cut by 5 bases, the J end by 7 bases, with 15 bases between. The length of the CDR3 is 15 residues. The V gene's germline CDR1 is SEHNR and CDR2 FQNEAQ (reference sequence). For the CDR3, the DNA is TGTGCCAGCAGCCCACAGAACGGGGAGAATTCACCCCTCCACTTT. Translated: CASSPQNGENSPLHF.

The CDR3 here is CASSLARGGNPYNEQFF. DNA of the CDR3: TGTGCCAGCAGCTTAGCGCGTGGGGGGAATCCCTACAATGAGCAGTTCTTC. V usage is TRBV7-8 and J usage is TRBJ2-1, with D possibly TRBD2 on 6 matching bases. Trimming took off 0 bases at V and 2 bases at J, with 14 bases between the two ends. This CDR3 comprises 17 residues. From germline, CDR1 is SGHVS and CDR2 FQNEAQ.